The next 13 T cell receptor beta chains were all read from a single sample in a study of tumor and adjacent non-tumor tissue in lung cancer. RNA was extracted from bulk tissue without any cell sorting. The normal lung tissue was taken more than 3 cm from the tumor edge. Three rounds of nested PCR, following a modified ARM-PCR protocol, produced the TCRbeta library. From the multiplex PCR reads, TCRdb called clonotypes with MiXCR, one entry per CDR3 protein. The table lists over 35,000 distinct CDR3 sequences, about three fifths of them singletons. The sequenced material came from distant non-tumor lung tissue. Receptor source: a man aged 50-60 years with non-small cell lung cancer.

This clonotype turned up a few times. A much larger clone differs from this one at a single base, so this may be a read error. V is TRBV6-1 and J is TRBJ2-5, with 11 nucleotides matching TRBD2. V was pared by 4 bases and J by 4 bases, with 8 bases of the junction left unmatched. The germline CDR1 and CDR2 sequences are MNHNS and SASEGT. The CDR3 has 16 amino acids. CDR3 sequence: CASSAHLAGGRETQYF. CDR3 nucleotides: TGTGCCAGCAGTGCCCATCTAGCGGGGGGACGAGAGACCCAGTACTTC.

This clonotype came up many times. The chain carries TRBV5-6 and TRBJ1-2; D gene unclear. The CDR3 has 13 amino acids. Germline V gene data show CDR1 as SGHDT and CDR2 as YYEEEE. Trimming removed 0 bases at V and 6 bases at J, with 9 bases between. CDR3 in amino acids: CASSLAEGDGYTF. The DNA for the CDR3 is TGTGCCAGCAGCTTGGCGGAGGGCGATGGCTACACCTTC.

In this sample, this clonotype turned up many times. V usage is TRBV18 and J usage is TRBJ2-4, with D perhaps matching TRBD2 (6 bases). V lost 2 bases and J lost 6, with 11 bases in between. The CDR3 is 14 amino acids. Per the germline V gene, CDR1 is KGHSH and CDR2 is LQKENI. The CDR3 DNA sequence: TGTGCCAGCTCACCAGCGGGAACCTTAAACATTCAGTACTTC. As protein: CASSPAGTLNIQYF.

This clonotype was recorded at least ten times. V usage is TRBV5-4 and J usage is TRBJ2-5; D is unclear. This CDR3 is 16 amino acids long. V was shortened by 0 bases and J by 2 bases, with 14 bases between the two germline ends. Germline loops: CDR1 SGHNT, CDR2 YYREEE (reference sequence). The CDR3 reads CASSLGGVFPQETQYF. The CDR3 coding sequence is TGTGCCAGCAGCTTGGGTGGGGTCTTCCCGCAAGAGACCCAGTACTTC.

This clonotype was seen at least ten times. This chain uses TRBV29-1 with TRBJ2-2; 9 bases match TRBD1. V lost 2 bases and J lost 4; bases outside the gene matches: 2. This CDR3 is built from 14 residues. Germline V gene sequence: CDR1 SQVTM, CDR2 ANQGSEA. CDR3 coding DNA: TGCAGCGTTGAACTGGACAGGGGCACCGGGGAGCTGTTTTTT. It is translated as CSVELDRGTGELFF.

A remark on this clonotype: Since the CDR3 does not end with the conserved phenylalanine or tryptophan, this likely comes from a read error. It is unclear where the CDR3 begins or ends on the DNA, so no DNA is shown, and the CDR3 is as TCRdb lists it. The chain recombines TRBV12-3 or TRBV12-4 with TRBJ2-2. The CDR3 is 12 amino acids long, termini counted. CDR3 protein: CASSRDTGELYI.

As to this clonotype: Being one base from a much bigger clone, this may be a read error. The rearrangement joins TRBV20-1 to TRBJ2-5, with 7 bases identical to TRBD1. CDR3 size: 12 residues. V was pared by 8 bases and J by 3 bases, with 6 bases of the junction left unmatched. In germline, CDR1 is DFQATT, CDR2 SNEGSKA (reference sequence). The CDR3 DNA reads as TGCAGTACTTTGACAGGGAAAGAGACCCAGTACTTC. Amino acids: CSTLTGKETQYF.

There are a few counts of this clonotype. The chain couples TRBV4-2 to TRBJ2-3; a possible D gene is TRBD1 (5 bases). The CDR3 spans 18 residues. In germline, CDR1 is LGHNA, CDR2 YNFKEQ. Trimming removed 1 base at V and 2 bases at J, with 19 bases between. The CDR3 nucleotides read TGTGCCAGCAGCCAAGTGGTCAGGGCCAGCTATAACACAGATACGCAGTATTTT. This encodes CASSQVVRASYNTDTQYF.

Details on this clonotype: The junction shows a germline mismatch at one end, possibly a read error. This chain uses TRBV5-4 with TRBJ2-7; a weak D match, TRBD1 (6 bases). The CDR3 spans 15 residues. Looked up from germline, CDR1 is SGHNT and CDR2 is YYREEE (reference sequence). In DNA, the CDR3 is TGTGCCCGCAGCTTGGGGCAGGACAGCTCCTACGAACAGTACTTC. This codes for CARSLGQDSSYEQYF.

This clonotype was picked up many times. CDR3 protein: CASSRGSGVEQFF. The DNA for the CDR3 is TGCGCCAGCAGTCGGGGTAGCGGAGTTGAGCAGTTCTTC. The chain couples TRBV10-2 to TRBJ2-1; D perhaps matches TRBD2 (6 bases). The CDR3 is 13 amino acids. V gave up 5 bases and J gave up 9 bases, with 14 bases separating them. Germline V gene data show CDR1 as WSHSY and CDR2 as SAAADI.

As regards this clonotype: Germline and junction disagree at one end, which may indicate a read error. The gene calls are TRBV24-1 and TRBJ2-3; D gene unclear. The CDR3 has 13 residues. The germline CDR1 and CDR2 sequences are KGHDR and SFDVKD. CDR3 protein: CATCDPPTDTQYF. CDR3 nucleotides: TGTGCCACCTGTGATCCTCCCACAGATACGCAGTATTTT.

Here the CDR3 DNA reads TGTACCGGCAGCTTAGAGGGGGCCGATGAAAAACTGTTTTTT. This encodes CTGSLEGADEKLFF. This chain connects TRBV7-9 to TRBJ1-4, with TRBD1 identical over 7 bases. Per the germline V gene, CDR1 is SEHNR and CDR2 is FQNEAQ (reference sequence). The CDR3 is made up of 14 amino acids.

Concerning this clonotype: In this CDR3 the conserved last residue, phenylalanine or tryptophan, is missing, so a read error is likely. The chain has TRBV5-1 and TRBJ2-2, with 7 bases identical to TRBD2. The CDR3 sequence is 16 residues long. With 0 bases clipped from V and 4 bases from J, the junction kept 6 bases outside the gene matches. Germline assignment: CDR1 SGHRS and CDR2 YFSETQ. The CDR3 DNA reads as TGCGCCAGCAGCTTGGTGGCGGGAGCTGTCACCGGGGAGCTGTTTTAT. Translating gives CASSLVAGAVTGELFY.